This TCR beta chain stems from a study of tumor-infiltrating lymphocytes in primary liver carcinoma. Comment on this clonotype: A read error may produce the germline difference seen at one junction end.

The study co-extracted DNA and RNA from roughly 20-30 mg of unsorted bulk tissue. TCR beta cDNA was made from 500 ng total RNA with a constant-region primer. Employing slightly modified ARM-PCR, three nested multiplex PCR rounds were run, and these gave rise to the TCR beta libraries. The first two PCR rounds used TRBV1-TRBV30 forward primers with a C-beta reverse primer, about 10 cycles each. One entry per CDR3 protein results from TCRdb running MiXCR on the multiplex PCR reads. This table holds 50,000 to 70,000 distinct CDR3 sequences, 65% to 80% found once. The germline V gene has CDR1 SGHAT and CDR2 FQNNGV. CDR3 length: 12 amino acids.

The rearrangement links TRBV11-2 to TRBJ2-3; no clear D. This sequence was found in a man aged 35 to 55 with primary liver carcinoma and hepatitis B virus infection. The sequenced sample was liver tumor tissue from sampling region 2. This sample's subset: tumor region T2, inferior pole. CDR3 nucleotide sequence: TGTACCAGCAGCACCAGCACTGATACGCAGTATTTT. Its protein product is CTSSTSTDTQYF.